The 6 T cell receptor beta chains below all came from one sample that was sequenced in a study of molecular identifiers for immune sequencing clone quantification. TCRdb re-called the PCR reads through MiXCR, storing one row per CDR3 protein. This table holds 460,000 or so distinct CDR3 sequences, 20% to 25% found once. Sequenced: naive CD8+ T cells from blood, with Jurkat cell RNA spiked in. Specified subset: FACS-sorted CD8+CD4-CCR7+CD45RA+ naive T cells. Receptor source: a human donor in good health. Some libraries in this study had Jurkat cell RNA spiked in.

In nucleotides, the CDR3 is TGTGCCAGCAGCAACAGGACAGGGTACAATGAGCAGTTCTTC. Protein sequence: CASSNRTGYNEQFF. V usage is TRBV3-1 and J usage is TRBJ2-1; 8 nucleotides align to TRBD1. The CDR3 runs 14 residues. The V gene's germline CDR1 is LGHDT and CDR2 YNNKEL (reference sequence). Trimming cost V 5 bases and J 4 bases; bases outside gene matches: 4.

The J gene is TRBJ2-1, the V gene TRBV4-3; TRBD1 is a possible D gene (6 bases). The CDR3 spans 14 residues. Germline V gene sequence: CDR1 LGHNA, CDR2 YSLEER. The germline V and J ends were trimmed by 3 bases and 7 bases, with 13 bases remaining between them. This CDR3 reads CASSQEQGSNEQFF. CDR3 coding DNA: TGCGCCAGCAGCCAGGAACAGGGATCGAATGAGCAGTTCTTC.

The rearrangement uses TRBV6-5 and TRBJ1-6; the D gene is possibly TRBD1 (5 bases). V gave up 0 bases and J gave up 9 bases, with 12 bases separating them. In germline, CDR1 is MNHEY, CDR2 SVGAGI. This CDR3 is 15 amino acids long. The CDR3 region is CASSYSWVGGSPLHF. The DNA for the CDR3 is TGTGCCAGCAGTTACTCGTGGGTTGGGGGTTCACCCCTCCACTTT.

This clonotype showed up many times. The rearrangement links TRBV20-1 to TRBJ2-7; D tentatively reads TRBD1 or TRBD2 (5 bases each). The CDR3 consists of 12 residues. Trimming removed 0 bases at V and 13 bases at J, with 16 bases between. Germline values: CDR1 DFQATT, CDR2 SNEGSKA (reference sequence). The CDR3 DNA sequence: TGCAGTGCTAGAGATTCCTCCGGGACCACATACTTC. Translated: CSARDSSGTTYF.

V is TRBV9 and J is TRBJ1-1; 7 bases map to TRBD1. V shed 4 bases, J shed 4 bases, and the junction held 7 bases outside the gene matches. Germline V gene lookup returns CDR1 SGDLS and CDR2 YYNGEE. The CDR3 loop spans 14 amino acids. The CDR3 here is CASSPQTGSTEAFF. The DNA of the CDR3 is TGTGCCAGCAGCCCGCAGACAGGGAGCACTGAAGCTTTCTTT. The whole variable domain, remainder taken from reference TRBV9 and TRBJ1-1, is DSGVTQTPKHLITATGQRVTLRCSPRSGDLSVYWYQQSLDQGLQFLIQYYNGEERAKGNILERFSAQQFPDLHSELNLSSLELGDSALYFCASSPQTGSTEAFFGQGTRLTVV.

V is TRBV12-5 and J is TRBJ2-2; no definite D call. The CDR3 totals 14 residues. Looked up from germline, CDR1 is LGHNT and CDR2 is FRNRAP. V lost 6 bases to trimming and J lost 0 bases, with 8 bases between them. The CDR3 coding sequence is TGTGCTAGTGGGGCAGGAACGAACACCGGGGAGCTGTTTTTT. It yields the protein CASGAGTNTGELFF.